The entry below describes one TCR beta chain. Its specific antigen is unknown. No much larger clone exists at a distance of one base, and base qualities are not known. Enrolling through a virtual design, the prospective study's participants ranged in age from roughly 18 to 95 years and lived across roughly 23 United States geographic areas. Cohort assignment in the prospective study relied on participant-reported clinical history from a screening survey and a study questionnaire. Exposed participants had been in contact with someone with a PCR-confirmed or clinician-diagnosed COVID-19 case within 2 weeks of study entry. In the prospective study, mobile phlebotomists collected whole blood, serum and a nasopharyngeal or oropharyngeal swab from each participant. Additional blood draws and questionnaires over an approximately two-month period could optionally be provided by prospective study participants. Prospective study blood samples were shipped either frozen or at room temperature before DNA extraction.

Reading from cysteine to phenylalanine, the CDR3 counts 13 amino acids. Here the CDR3 DNA is all that survives: 39 bases in frame from base 1. Per the germline V gene (reference sequence), LNHNV is the CDR1 and YYDKDF is the CDR2. V is clipped by 9 bases and J by 1 base, and the sequence between their germline boundaries is 7 bases long. This entry comes from a study of blood T cell repertoires in COVID-19 (dated by TCRdb to about 2020). In the study overall: The collaborator samples originated in the United States, Italy and Spain and spanned the acute and convalescent phases of COVID-19. The material from the prospective study consisted of cDNA or gDNA derived from T cells, B-cell-depleted T cells, or PBMCs. The dataset comprised deeply sampled blood TCRbeta repertoires from subjects exposed to, actively infected with, or recovered from COVID-19. The repertoires were made available in a free public database intended to serve as a resource for research on the immune response to SARS-CoV-2. The samples were drawn from two sources: the first 160 participants of the ongoing ImmuneRACE study, and about 1,300 subjects contributed by 6 global collaborators. Sample metadata almost always included a de-identified subject ID, COVID-19 status, age in years and sex. Where available, HLA class I and class II types were obtained from metadata supplied by the sample provider rather than from assay-based typing. The study at large found these results: Clinical and demographic metadata were provided uncurated, with the amount varying by source and participant.

TCRbeta CDR3 regions were amplified from genomic DNA by means of the immunoSEQ Assay, a bias-controlled multiplex PCR. The paper's processing steps were these. The number of nucleated cells in each sample was estimated by amplification of reference gene primers within the assay. Sequence reads were collapsed and filtered to measure the absolute abundance of every unique TCRbeta CDR3 rearrangement. For each sample, productive Simpson clonality was calculated by taking the square root of Simpson's diversity index across productive rearrangements. TCRdb mirrors the immuneACCESS table, restricted to in-frame sequences. Some clones are absent from its copies; in checked studies, under half trace to an unresolved V gene, and the reason for the others is unknown. V, J and clone size are those of that table, while D and trimming were read from the DNA. A total of 250,000 or so clones appear in this sample, approximately 90% of them only once. 0.87% of the sample comes from the top ten.

The chain employs TRBV15 and TRBJ1-6, with an unclear D gene assignment. Source material: PBMCs or T cells enriched from blood (not recorded which). This sequence was found in a man aged 45-65 years who had been exposed to COVID-19. The CDR3 sequence is CATASSYNSPLHF. The nucleotide sequence reads as follows: TGTGCCACAGCGTCATCCTATAATTCACCCCTCCACTTT.